The next 11 T cell receptor beta chains were all read from a single sample in a study of shared clonotypes between healthy human individuals. TCRdb keeps only in-frame clones here, not all; method: immunoSEQ multiplex PCR. The table has roughly 2,500,000 clones, 80% to 95% seen once. The sample was naive CD4+ T cells from PBMCs. Subset meaning: CD45RA+ positively selected. The source of these receptors is a man aged 18 to 30 in good health. Some clones in this sample may be carry-over from other donors' samples.

The chain's CDR3 is CASSLGGGVFNYEQYF. As DNA, the CDR3 is TGTGCCAGCAGCTTGGGGGGAGGTGTATTCAACTACGAGCAGTACTTC. The V call is TRBV5-8, the J call TRBJ2-7; D may be TRBD2 (6 bases). V shed 0 bases and J shed 3 bases, with 16 bases lying between them. CDR3 length equals 16 residues. CDR1 and CDR2 from the germline V gene are SGHTS and YDEGEE.

This chain connects TRBV9 to TRBJ2-1; the match to TRBD2 covers 9 bases. The CDR3 is made up of 16 amino acids. J gave up 5 bases and V 2 bases, and 8 bases lay outside the gene matches. Germline assignment: CDR1 SGDLS and CDR2 YYNGEE. The CDR3 region has the DNA TGTGCCAGCAGCGTCGCCCTAGCGGGGATCGACAATGAGCAGTTCTTC. This translates into CASSVALAGIDNEQFF.

Only a few counts were recorded for this clone. This sequence joins TRBV29-1 and TRBJ1-1; D perhaps matches TRBD1 (5 bases). This CDR3 has 13 amino acids. Germline CDR1 is SQVTM and CDR2 is ANQGSEA. The V end was cut by 4 bases, the J end by 1 base, with 10 bases between. CDR3 nucleotides: TGCAGCGTTGGGGGCGGGCGGAACACTGAAGCTTTCTTT. Residues: CSVGGGRNTEAFF.

This sequence joins TRBV9 and TRBJ2-5; TRBD2 matches at 8 bases. The length of the CDR3 is 17 residues. J gave up 5 bases and V 0 bases, and 12 bases lay outside the gene matches. CDR1 is SGDLS and CDR2 is YYNGEE in the germline V gene. Here the CDR3 DNA reads TGTGCCAGCAGCGTAGCCGTTAGCGGGGAGTTCGGGGAGACCCAGTACTTC. This encodes CASSVAVSGEFGETQYF.

The chain joins TRBV19 to TRBJ2-1, with TRBD1 matching 7 bases. The V segment lost 9 bases and the J segment 8 bases; nucleotides outside the gene matches: 4. Germline CDR1 reads LNHDA; CDR2 reads SQIVND (reference sequence). The CDR3 length is 11 residues. This CDR3 is CARQTGHEQFF. CDR3 coding DNA: TGTGCCAGGCAGACAGGGCATGAGCAGTTCTTC.

Points on this clone: Other DNA sequences in this sample translate to the same CDR3. This sequence joins TRBV19 and TRBJ1-5, with D possibly being TRBD1 (5 bases). The V end lost 1 base, the J end lost 5 bases, and 9 bases lay between the germline ends. The germline CDR1 and CDR2 sequences are LNHDA and SQIVND (reference sequence). There are 14 residues in the CDR3. CDR3 sequence reads: CASSIAGRDQPQHF. The CDR3 DNA sequence: TGTGCCAGTAGTATAGCGGGACGGGATCAGCCCCAGCATTTT.

V usage is TRBV6-1 and J usage is TRBJ2-7; TRBD2 matches 10 bases. CDR1 is MNHNS and CDR2 is SASEGT in the germline V gene. The CDR3 is 14 residues long. The J segment lost 4 bases and the V segment lost 5 bases, leaving 5 bases of the junction unmatched. The CDR3, as DNA: TGTGCCAGCAGTCGATCTAGCGGGAGATACGAGCAGTACTTC. Translated: CASSRSSGRYEQYF.

This chain connects TRBV7-2 to TRBJ1-2, with 9 bases aligning to TRBD1. CDR1 SGHTA and CDR2 FQGNSA come from the germline V gene. V lost 4 bases, J lost 4 bases, and 10 bases stayed unmatched. The CDR3 loop spans 16 amino acids. CDR3 sequence: CASSSGNRGLGYGYTF. In DNA form, the CDR3 reads TGTGCCAGCAGCTCCGGAAACAGGGGGCTAGGCTATGGCTACACCTTC.

CDR3 DNA: TGTGCCAGCAGTCCCGAGGGCGACCAAGAGACCCAGTACTTC. Its protein is CASSPEGDQETQYF. The chain is built from TRBV27 and TRBJ2-5, with D possibly being TRBD2 (5 bases). CDR1 and CDR2 from the germline V gene are MNHEY and SMNVEV (reference sequence). With 5 bases removed from V and 0 bases from J, the gap between germline ends came to 10 bases. The CDR3 extends over 14 amino acids.

CDR3 sequence: CASSPTQTGPPYEQYF. Written as DNA, the CDR3 is TGTGCCAGCTCGCCCACCCAGACAGGGCCTCCCTACGAGCAGTACTTC. The chain carries TRBV18 and TRBJ2-7; TRBD1 matches at 7 bases. The V gene end was trimmed by 6 bases and the J gene end by 2 bases; junction bases not matched to a gene: 13. In germline, CDR1 is KGHSH, CDR2 LQKENI. CDR3 length: 16 residues. Full variable domain (outside the CDR3, taken from reference TRBV18 and TRBJ2-7): NAGVMQNPRHLVRRRGQEARLRCSPMKGHSHVYWYRQLPEEGLKFMVYLQKENIIDESGMPKERFSAEFPKEGPSILRIQQVVRGDSAAYFCASSPTQTGPPYEQYFGPGTRLTVT.

This chain connects TRBV7-9 to TRBJ1-2, with D perhaps matching TRBD1 (5 bases). The CDR3 loop spans 16 amino acids. From germline, CDR1 is SEHNR and CDR2 FQNEAQ (reference sequence). V lost 6 bases to trimming and J lost 5 bases, with 22 bases between them. The CDR3 sequence: CASSPPGGGPLYGYTF. The DNA for the CDR3 is TGTGCCAGCAGTCCACCCGGCGGGGGTCCACTATATGGCTACACCTTC.